The 2 T cell receptor beta chains below come from one sample, sequenced in a study of T cells in Graves' hyperthyroidism and ophthalmopathy. Amplification yielded TCR beta CDR3 regions, with RNA transcripts as the source. HTBI primers were employed in a first-round RT-PCR of the TCR CDR3. TCRdb ran MiXCR on the multiplex PCR reads and lists one entry per CDR3 protein. The data contain 350,000 to 400,000 distinct CDR3 sequences, 19% of them singletons. The sample comprised blood. The receptors originated from a woman aged 18-29 years with Graves' hyperthyroidism.

This clonotype was picked up many times. V gene TRBV11-1 combines with J gene TRBJ2-7; unclear D gene. The V gene's germline CDR1 is SGHAT and CDR2 FQDESV (reference sequence). V dropped 2 bases and J dropped 2 bases, with 7 bases sitting between them. CDR3 size: 13 residues. The DNA of the CDR3 is TGTGCCAGCAGCTTAACGTCCACCTACGAGCAGTACTTC. This translates into CASSLTSTYEQYF.

The count of this clonotype is one. The chain carries TRBV28 and TRBJ2-5; D call uncertain. This CDR3 is built from 14 residues. Germline V gene lookup returns CDR1 MDHEN and CDR2 SYDVKM. V lost 2 bases and J 3 bases, leaving 10 bases between the germline ends. DNA of the CDR3: TGTGCCAGCAGTTTAGGGCCTATCGAAGAGACCCAGTACTTC. Protein product: CASSLGPIEETQYF.